Below are 11 T cell receptor beta chains sequenced from a single sample in a study of cytomegalovirus exposure and HLA in healthy donors. The PCR ran on 60 Vbeta and 13 Jbeta primers. Profiled with immunoSEQ multiplex PCR; TCRdb holds only in-frame clones, not every one. The sample includes 95,000 to 150,000 clones, over 50% of them seen just once. Sequenced input: PBMCs. Every receptor here comes from a woman between 40 and 50 years old in good health and CMV-seropositive.

This chain joins TRBV19 and TRBJ2-5, with no clear D. CDR1 LNHDA and CDR2 SQIVND come from the germline V gene (reference sequence). The CDR3 covers 13 residues. Deletions cut 4 bases from V and 5 bases from J, with 11 bases between. The CDR3 DNA is TGTGCCAGTAGTAGTCAGTCCAGGGAGACCCAGTACTTC. This encodes CASSSQSRETQYF.

This sequence joins TRBV6-1 and TRBJ1-1; D not certain. Germline loops: CDR1 MNHNS, CDR2 SASEGT. The length of the CDR3 is 12 residues. V was trimmed by 7 bases and J by 2 bases, leaving 8 bases between them. The CDR3 DNA follows: TGTGCCAGCAAATTTACTAACACTGAAGCTTTCTTT. Translated, it gives CASKFTNTEAFF.

This chain uses TRBV10-2 with TRBJ2-2; no clear D. This CDR3 spans 11 amino acids. Trimming pared 6 bases from V and 3 bases from J, leaving 2 bases between. CDR1 and CDR2 from the germline V gene are WSHSY and SAAADI. CDR3 bases: TGCGCCAGCAGCTACACCGGGGAGCTGTTTTTT. Its translation is CASSYTGELFF.

J is TRBJ2-4 and V is TRBV7-7; D is unresolved. The CDR3 length is 14 residues. In germline, CDR1 is SSHAT, CDR2 FNYEAQ (reference sequence). The CDR3 nucleotides read TGTGCTTTCCGCCCTACCTTAGCCAAAAACATTCAGTACTTC. This translates into CAFRPTLAKNIQYF. Based on the CDR3 plus reference TRBV7-7 and TRBJ2-4, the full variable domain is GAGVSQSPRYKVTKRGQDVTLRCDPISSHATLYWYQQALGQGPEFLTYFNYEAQPDKSGLPSDRFSAERPEGSISTLTIQRTEQRDSAMYRCAFRPTLAKNIQYFGAGTRLSVL.

This sequence joins TRBV5-1 and TRBJ2-5; D is unclear. The CDR3 totals 12 residues. Trimming left V 3 bases short and J 0 bases short, with 3 bases between. From germline, CDR1 is SGHRS and CDR2 YFSETQ. In DNA form, the CDR3 reads TGCGCCAGCAGCTACAACCAAGAGACCCAGTACTTC. Protein: CASSYNQETQYF. Full variable domain (missing parts from reference TRBV5-1 and TRBJ2-5): KAGVTQTPRYLIKTRGQQVTLSCSPISGHRSVSWYQQTPGQGLQFLFEYFSETQRNKGNFPGRFSGRQFSNSRSEMNVSTLELGDSALYLCASSYNQETQYFGPGTRLLVL.

This clone came up a few times. The V gene is TRBV6-4, the J gene TRBJ2-6, with TRBD2 as a possible D gene (6 bases). Trimming left V 6 bases short and J 4 bases short, with 10 bases between. The germline gives CDR1 MRHNA, CDR2 SNTAGT. The CDR3 loop spans 14 amino acids. The CDR3 nucleotides are TGTGCCAGCAGGAGGGACTCCGGGGCCAACGTCCTGACTTTC. This encodes CASRRDSGANVLTF.

The genes are TRBV5-1 and TRBJ2-7; 8 nucleotides line up with TRBD2. J was trimmed by 2 bases and V by 3 bases; bases with no gene match: 7. Germline V gene sequence: CDR1 SGHRS, CDR2 YFSETQ. This CDR3 spans 15 amino acids. The DNA for the CDR3 is TGCGCCAGCAGCTCCAGCGGGAGTCCCCCCTACGAGCAGTACTTC. Translated: CASSSSGSPPYEQYF.

This rearrangement joins TRBV7-9 to TRBJ2-1; 8 bases line up with TRBD2. Trimming took 5 bases from V and 4 from J; bases not matched to a gene: 4. The germline V gene has CDR1 SEHNR and CDR2 FQNEAQ (reference sequence). This CDR3 comprises 14 residues. Here the CDR3 DNA reads TGTGCCAGCAGCCGACTAGCGCTGTACAATGAGCAGTTCTTC. It yields the protein CASSRLALYNEQFF.

This clone was counted a single time. The V and J genes are TRBV2 and TRBJ1-3; D perhaps matches TRBD1 (6 bases). V lost 7 bases and J 5 bases, leaving 21 bases between the germline ends. This CDR3 has 16 residues. CDR1 is SNHLY, CDR2 FYNNEI, per germline. CDR3 residues: CASTGESGKGRNTIYF. The DNA of the CDR3 is TGTGCCAGCACAGGGGAATCGGGTAAAGGGAGAAACACCATATATTTT.

The V call is TRBV6-5, the J call TRBJ1-6, with TRBD1 matching over 8 bases. V was pared by 8 bases and J by 7 bases, with 10 bases of the junction left unmatched. The CDR3 extends over 15 amino acids. Per germline, CDR1 MNHEY and CDR2 SVGAGI. CDR3 nucleotide sequence: TGTGCCAGCTCCATGGGGACAGGCCTCAATTCACCCCTCCACTTT. This gives the protein CASSMGTGLNSPLHF.

The V and J genes are TRBV28 and TRBJ2-1; 8 positions match TRBD2. The CDR3 consists of 15 residues. Germline CDR1 is MDHEN and CDR2 is SYDVKM. The junction had 7 bases not matched to a gene; V was cut back by 4 bases and J by 5 bases. CDR3 amino acids: CASSSPAGGHNEQFF. CDR3 nucleotide sequence: TGTGCCAGCAGTTCGCCGGCGGGAGGCCACAATGAGCAGTTCTTC.